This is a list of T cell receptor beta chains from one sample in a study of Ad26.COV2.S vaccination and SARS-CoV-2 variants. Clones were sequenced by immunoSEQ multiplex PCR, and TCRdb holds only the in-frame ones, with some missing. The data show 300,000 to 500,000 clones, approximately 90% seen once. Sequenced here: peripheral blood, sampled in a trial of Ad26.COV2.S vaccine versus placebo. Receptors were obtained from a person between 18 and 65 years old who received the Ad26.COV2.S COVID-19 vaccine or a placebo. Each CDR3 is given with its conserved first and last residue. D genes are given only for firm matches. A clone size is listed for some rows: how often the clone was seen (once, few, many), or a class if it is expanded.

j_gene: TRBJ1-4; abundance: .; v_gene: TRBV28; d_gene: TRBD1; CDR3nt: TGTGCCAGCAGTTCAGTTCGGAACAGGGGAGGTGAAAAACTGTTTTTT; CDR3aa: CASSSVRNRGGEKLFF
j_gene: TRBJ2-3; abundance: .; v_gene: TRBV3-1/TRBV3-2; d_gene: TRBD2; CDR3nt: TGTGCCAGCAGCCTGGGGGTAGCGGGGGGAGGAGATACGCAGTATTTT; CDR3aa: CASSLGVAGGGDTQYF
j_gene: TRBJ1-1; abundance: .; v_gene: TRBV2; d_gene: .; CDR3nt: TGTGCCAGCGGGTCAGAGATGAACACTGAAGCTTTCTTT; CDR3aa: CASGSEMNTEAFF
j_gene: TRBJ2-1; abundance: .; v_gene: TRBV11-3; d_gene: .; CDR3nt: TGTGCCAGCAGCCATAAGACGGACTACGTTCGCGAGCAGTTCTTC; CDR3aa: CASSHKTDYVREQFF
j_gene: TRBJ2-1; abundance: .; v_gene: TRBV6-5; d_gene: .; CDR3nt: TGTGCCAGCAGTACAGCAAATGAGCAGTTCTTC; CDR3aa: CASSTANEQFF
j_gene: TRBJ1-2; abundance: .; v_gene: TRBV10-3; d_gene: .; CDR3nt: TGTGCCATCAGTGGGGGACTCTACTATGGCTACACCTTC; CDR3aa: CAISGGLYYGYTF
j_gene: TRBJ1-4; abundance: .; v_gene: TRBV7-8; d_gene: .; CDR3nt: TGTGCCAGCAGCTTAGGCGGGGGAGAAAAACTGTTTTTT; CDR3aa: CASSLGGGEKLFF
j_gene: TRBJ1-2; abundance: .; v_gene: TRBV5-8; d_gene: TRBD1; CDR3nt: TGTGCCAGCCGCCTAAGGGGGCTTGGGGGCTACACCTTC; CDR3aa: CASRLRGLGGYTF
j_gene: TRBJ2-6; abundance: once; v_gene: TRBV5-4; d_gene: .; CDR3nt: TGTGCCAGCAGCCCTGGGCCGGGGGAAGGGGCCAACGTCCTGACTTTC; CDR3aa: CASSPGPGEGANVLTF
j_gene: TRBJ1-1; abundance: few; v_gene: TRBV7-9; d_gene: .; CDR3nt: TGTGCCAGCAGCTTAGCGACCGGGGTCATAGGTGAAGCTTTCTTT; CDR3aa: CASSLATGVIGEAFF
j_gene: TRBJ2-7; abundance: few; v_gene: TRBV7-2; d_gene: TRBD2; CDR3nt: TGTGCCAGCAGCTTAGCTAGCGGGGGGGCATACGAGCAGTACTTC; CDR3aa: CASSLASGGAYEQYF
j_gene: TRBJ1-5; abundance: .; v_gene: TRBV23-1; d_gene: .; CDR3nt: TGCGCCAGCACCTGCCCGGGAAACGATAGCAATCAGCCCCAGCATTTT; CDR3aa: CASTCPGNDSNQPQHF
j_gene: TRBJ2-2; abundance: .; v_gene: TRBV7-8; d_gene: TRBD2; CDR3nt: TGTGCCAGCAGCTTAATTCTCCCCCGGGACTATATAACCGGGGAGCTGTTTTTT; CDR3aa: CASSLILPRDYITGELFF
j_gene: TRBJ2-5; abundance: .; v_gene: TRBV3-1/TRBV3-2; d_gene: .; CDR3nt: TGTGCCAGCAGCCAAGGCCGGGCGGCCCAGTACTTC; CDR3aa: CASSQGRAAQYF
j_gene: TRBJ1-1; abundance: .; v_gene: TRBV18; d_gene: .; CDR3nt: TGTGCCAGCTCACCGTACCAATACAGAGGGGTGGACACTGAAGCTTTCTTT; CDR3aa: CASSPYQYRGVDTEAFF
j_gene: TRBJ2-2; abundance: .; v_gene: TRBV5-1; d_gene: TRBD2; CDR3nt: TGCGCCAGCAGCTTGGAGCCTAGCGGGGTTGTCGGGGAGCTGTTTTTT; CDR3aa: CASSLEPSGVVGELFF